This TCR beta chain was obtained from a study of blood T cell repertoires in COVID-19. Study-level background: Whether acute or convalescent, the COVID-19 samples came from the United States, Italy and Spain. Sample material is recorded as cDNA or gDNA derived from T cells, B-cell-depleted T cells, or PBMCs.

Per the authors' pipeline: How many nucleated cells were present was estimated from reference gene primer amplification. Libraries were prepared by immunoSEQ multiplex PCR; TCRdb keeps only in-frame clonotypes and omits some of them. V and J calls and clone size are as listed in that table; D and trimming were resolved from the DNA. Here the sample spans fewer than 200,000 clones, 65% to 90% being singletons. CDR1 is LGHDT and CDR2 is YNNKEL in the germline V gene (reference sequence). V dropped 4 bases and J dropped 3; count of bases not matched to a gene: 7. The CDR3 runs to 17 residues. Sequences were obtained from peripheral blood. The sequence was obtained from a man over 45 with active or convalescent COVID-19. V and J are TRBV3-1 (or the pseudogene TRBV3-2) and TRBJ2-2, with TRBD1 matching 11 bases. The CDR3 loop is CASSPRRTGGYTGELFF. The CDR3, as DNA: TGTGCCAGCAGCCCCCGCCGGACAGGGGGCTACACCGGGGAGCTGTTTTTT.